Listed here are 30 T cell receptor beta chains from one sample, sequenced in a study of cytomegalovirus exposure and HLA in healthy donors. The PCR employed 60 Vbeta primers together with 13 Jbeta primers. Repertoires were generated with immunoSEQ multiplex PCR, while TCRdb's copy carries only in-frame clones and drops some. The sample records approximately 100,000 clones, around 80% being singletons. The sample taken for sequencing was PBMCs. All receptors come from a man in his late teens or twenties in good health and CMV-seronegative.

The V gene is TRBV27, the J gene TRBJ1-6, with 9 bases matching TRBD1. The CDR3 has 14 amino acids. Germline V gene sequence: CDR1 MNHEY, CDR2 SMNVEV (reference sequence). The trim removed 6 bases at V and 4 bases at J, leaving 1 base unmatched. The CDR3 protein is CASRQGAYNSPLHF. The CDR3 DNA reads TGTGCCAGCAGACAGGGGGCGTATAATTCACCCCTCCACTTT.

This chain links TRBV5-1 with TRBJ2-2; TRBD2 might be the D (6 bases). Trimming removed 4 bases from V and 8 bases from J, with 18 bases in between. The CDR3 runs 15 residues. The germline gives CDR1 SGHRS, CDR2 YFSETQ. CDR3 amino acids: CASSIGTFTQGELFF. In nucleotides, the CDR3 is TGCGCCAGCAGCATTGGGACTTTTACGCAAGGGGAGCTGTTTTTT.

This chain uses TRBV7-2 with TRBJ2-3, with a possible D match to TRBD2 (5 bases). The CDR3 length is 16 residues. V was trimmed by 1 base and J by 4 bases, leaving 15 bases between them. Per germline, CDR1 SGHTA and CDR2 FQGNSA. The DNA of the CDR3 is TGTGCCAGCAGCTTAGTAGCGACTGGGTTTGCAGATACGCAGTATTTT. Translated: CASSLVATGFADTQYF. Complete variable domain (other parts from reference TRBV7-2 and TRBJ2-3): GAGVSQSPSNKVTEKGKDVELRCDPISGHTALYWYRQSLGQGLEFLIYFQGNSAPDKSGLPSDRFSAERTGGSVSTLTIQRTQQEDSAVYLCASSLVATGFADTQYFGPGTRLTVL.

The J gene is TRBJ2-7, the V gene TRBV7-2, with D possibly TRBD2 on 6 matching bases. The ends were cut back, 2 bases at V and 6 bases at J, with 23 bases in the middle. The CDR3 length is 17 residues. The germline gives CDR1 SGHTA, CDR2 FQGNSA. The CDR3, as DNA: TGTGCCAGCAGCTTACGTACGGGACTCGGCCCGGGACGCGAGCAGTACTTC. Encoded protein: CASSLRTGLGPGREQYF.

The chain carries TRBV18 and TRBJ2-7; maybe TRBD1 (6 bases). Trimming stripped 1 base from V and 1 base from J, with 17 bases between. Germline V gives CDR1 KGHSH, CDR2 LQKENI. The CDR3 runs to 17 residues. CDR3 nucleotide sequence: TGTGCCAGCTCACCACTCCTGGGGGACACGAATTCCTACGAGCAGTACTTC. Encoded protein: CASSPLLGDTNSYEQYF.

V and J are TRBV6-6 and TRBJ1-1, with D possibly TRBD1 on 5 matching bases. The CDR3 has 12 residues. V gave up 6 bases and J gave up 6 bases, with 11 bases separating them. CDR1 MNHNY and CDR2 SVGAGI come from the germline V gene (reference sequence). CDR3 amino acids: CASSSGGAEAFF. The CDR3 nucleotides are TGTGCCAGCAGCTCGGGGGGGGCTGAAGCTTTCTTT.

Points on this clone: Other nucleotide sequences from this sample produce the same CDR3. This chain joins TRBV5-1 and TRBJ2-3, with 13 bases lining up with TRBD2. V dropped 4 bases and J dropped 7; count of bases not matched to a gene: 9. CDR3 length: 16 residues. Germline V gene sequence: CDR1 SGHRS, CDR2 YFSETQ. CDR3: CASSMTLAGGEYTQYF. The CDR3 DNA is TGCGCCAGCAGCATGACACTAGCGGGGGGGGAATATACGCAGTATTTT.

The CDR3 sequence is CASSPPGQGIGGSGLQYF. As DNA, the CDR3 is TGTGCCAGCTCACCACCGGGACAGGGAATAGGAGGCTCGGGGCTCCAGTACTTC. The chain uses TRBV18 and TRBJ2-7; TRBD1 aligns across 9 bases. The CDR3 sequence is 18 residues long. Trimming removed 0 bases from V and 10 bases from J; junction bases left unmatched: 19. CDR1 and CDR2 from the germline V gene are KGHSH and LQKENI.

This rearrangement joins TRBV10-3 to TRBJ2-7; TRBD2 might be the D (6 bases). V was clipped by 4 bases and J by 3 bases, with 7 bases between them. This CDR3 contains 12 residues. Germline CDR1 reads ENHRY; CDR2 reads SYGVKD. This chain's CDR3 is CAISVAVYEQYF. CDR3 sequence (DNA): TGTGCCATCAGTGTAGCGGTCTACGAGCAGTACTTC.

This sequence joins TRBV6-5 and TRBJ1-3, with 7 bases that match TRBD1. Germline CDR1 reads MNHEY; CDR2 reads SVGAGI. V lost 5 bases, J lost 9 bases, and 13 bases stayed unmatched. The CDR3 has 15 residues. DNA of the CDR3: TGTGCCAGCAGTAGACAGGGAGACGGACCGGGCACCATATATTTT. Translation: CASSRQGDGPGTIYF.

This sequence joins TRBV7-8 and TRBJ2-7; no clear D. The germline V gene encodes CDR1 SGHVS and CDR2 FQNEAQ. CDR3 length equals 12 residues. V was trimmed by 7 bases and J by 0 bases, leaving 7 bases between them. In DNA form, the CDR3 reads TGTGCCAGCACTTCTATCTCCTACGAGCAGTACTTC. Translating gives CASTSISYEQYF.

This clone was seen more than once but under ten times. This sample includes further DNA sequences coding for the same CDR3. CDR3 sequence: CASSLTGGNQPQHF. The CDR3 nucleotides are TGCGCCAGCAGCTTGACCGGGGGTAATCAGCCCCAGCATTTT. The chain carries TRBV5-1 and TRBJ1-5, with D tentatively TRBD1 (5 bases). The V end lost 1 base, the J end lost 4 bases, and 9 bases lay between the germline ends. Germline V lookup: CDR1 SGHRS, CDR2 YFSETQ. The length of the CDR3 is 14 residues.

In DNA, the CDR3 is TGCGCCAGCAGTGAGTCAAAGGGACAGCTTAGCACAGATACGCAGTATTTT. Amino acid sequence: CASSESKGQLSTDTQYF. This chain joins TRBV10-1 and TRBJ2-3; 7 bases match TRBD1. The CDR3 is made up of 17 amino acids. The trim removed 0 bases at V and 0 bases at J, leaving 6 bases unmatched. Germline values: CDR1 WNHNN, CDR2 SYGVQD (reference sequence).

J is TRBJ2-5 and V is TRBV19; 8 nucleotides agree with TRBD2. The CDR3 is 15 residues long. The V gene's germline CDR1 is LNHDA and CDR2 SQIVND (reference sequence). V shed 0 bases, J shed 5 bases, and the junction held 5 bases outside the gene matches. CDR3 sequence reads: CASSIDGGGGETQYF. For the CDR3, the DNA is TGTGCCAGTAGTATAGACGGGGGGGGTGGCGAGACCCAGTACTTC.

V is TRBV21-1 and J is TRBJ1-5; TRBD1 was called by the table and not checked on the DNA. TRBV21-1 is annotated as a pseudogene. The CDR3 totals 16 residues. The CDR3 coding sequence is TGTGCCAGCAGCCAAAGGGGGGACAGTTATAATCAGCCCCAGCATTTT. This codes for CASSQRGDSYNQPQHF.

The V gene is TRBV7-9, the J gene TRBJ1-6; D is uncertain. CDR1 and CDR2 (germline): SEHNR, FQNEAQ (reference sequence). The V end lost 3 bases, the J end lost 11 bases, and 11 bases lay between the germline ends. This CDR3 has 13 residues. The CDR3: CASSFGPPAPLHF. For the CDR3, the DNA is TGTGCCAGCAGCTTTGGGCCCCCGGCACCCCTCCACTTT.

The J gene is TRBJ1-1, the V gene TRBV5-5, with a possible D match to TRBD1 (6 bases). Germline CDR1 reads SGHKS; CDR2 reads YYEKEE (reference sequence). Trimming took 4 bases from V and 8 from J, leaving 18 bases between them. CDR3 length: 14 amino acids. This chain's CDR3 is CASSMNRVPREAFF. CDR3 bases: TGTGCCAGCAGCATGAACAGGGTACCTCGAGAAGCTTTCTTT.

Note on this clone: The junction departs from germline at one end; a sequencing error may be responsible. The genes are TRBV5-1 and TRBJ2-5; TRBD2 agrees at 7 bases. CDR1 and CDR2 (germline): SGHRS, YFSETQ. The CDR3 spans 16 residues. The CDR3 DNA reads TGTGCCAGCAGTAGGCTAGCGGAGATGTACCAAGAGACCCAGTACTTC. This codes for CASSRLAEMYQETQYF.

The chain employs TRBV5-1 and TRBJ2-7; TRBD2 aligns across 7 bases. This CDR3 is 14 amino acids long. Germline CDR1 reads SGHRS; CDR2 reads YFSETQ. V was clipped by 4 bases and J by 1 base; unmatched bases: 5. CDR3 amino acids: CASSPERGSYEQYF. In DNA form, the CDR3 reads TGCGCCAGCAGCCCGGAGCGGGGTTCCTACGAGCAGTACTTC.

This clone was counted a few times. This chain links TRBV27 with TRBJ2-5, with TRBD2 matching over 7 bases. The CDR3 spans 16 residues. The junction had 13 bases not matched to a gene; V was cut back by 5 bases and J by 4 bases. Germline V gives CDR1 MNHEY, CDR2 SMNVEV (reference sequence). CDR3 amino acids: CASSAPGERGGETQYF. The CDR3 DNA follows: TGTGCCAGCAGTGCCCCCGGGGAGCGGGGAGGAGAGACCCAGTACTTC.

The chain is built from TRBV6-5 and TRBJ1-2; D possibly corresponds to TRBD1 (6 bases). V was cut by 5 bases and J by 6 bases, with 19 bases left in between. CDR1 and CDR2 from the germline V gene are MNHEY and SVGAGI. There are 15 residues in the CDR3. The CDR3 sequence: CASSKTTRGENGYTF. As DNA, the CDR3 is TGTGCCAGCAGTAAAACCACCAGGGGCGAAAATGGCTACACCTTC.

The chain links TRBV9 to TRBJ1-2; D is undetermined. The ends were cut back, 3 bases at V and 4 bases at J, with 10 bases in the middle. The CDR3 is 13 amino acids. Germline V gene data show CDR1 as SGDLS and CDR2 as YYNGEE. The CDR3: CASSGGFGYGYTF. The CDR3 DNA sequence: TGTGCCAGCAGCGGCGGGTTCGGCTATGGCTACACCTTC.

In regard to this clone: The junction does not match germline at one end; this may be a read error. This sequence joins TRBV7-9 and TRBJ1-2, with 10 positions matching TRBD1. The CDR3 extends over 16 amino acids. Germline V gene lookup returns CDR1 SEHNR and CDR2 FQNEAQ (reference sequence). CDR3 protein: CSSSHGTGESNYGYTF. CDR3 sequence (DNA): TGTTCCAGCAGCCACGGGACAGGGGAATCTAACTATGGCTACACCTTC. Full variable domain (rest looked up from reference TRBV7-9 and TRBJ1-2): DTGVSQNPRHKITKRGQNVTFRCDPISEHNRLYWYRQTLGQGPEFLTYFQNEAQLEKSRLLSDRFSAERPKGSFSTLEIQRTEQGDSAMYLCSSSHGTGESNYGYTFGSGTRLTVV.

The CDR3 spells CATSREAGTGYGYTF. The DNA of the CDR3 is TGTGCCACCAGCAGAGAGGCCGGGACAGGGTATGGCTACACCTTC. This chain connects TRBV15 to TRBJ1-2, with TRBD1 identical over 9 bases. The CDR3 is 15 amino acids. Germline values: CDR1 LNHNV, CDR2 YYDKDF (reference sequence). With 0 bases clipped from V and 5 bases from J, the junction kept 4 bases outside the gene matches.

J is TRBJ1-4 and V is TRBV11-2; no clear D. The CDR3 runs to 14 residues. Germline V lookup: CDR1 SGHAT, CDR2 FQNNGV. The V end lost 3 bases, the J end lost 7 bases, and 12 bases lay between the germline ends. CDR3 region: CASSFRARGEKLFF. CDR3 coding DNA: TGTGCCAGCAGCTTCCGGGCCCGGGGTGAAAAACTGTTTTTT.

The V and J genes are TRBV5-6 and TRBJ2-5; 7 bases align to TRBD1. The CDR3 spans 13 residues. CDR1 is SGHDT and CDR2 is YYEEEE in the germline V gene. Trimming at V came to 6 bases and at J to 5 bases, leaving 7 bases not matched to a gene. CDR3 loop: CASTEGARETQYF. CDR3 in DNA: TGTGCCAGCACTGAGGGGGCGCGGGAGACCCAGTACTTC.

This chain joins TRBV9 and TRBJ2-7; D is ambiguous. V was clipped by 0 bases and J by 7 bases, with 17 bases between them. CDR1 and CDR2 from the germline V gene are SGDLS and YYNGEE. This CDR3 spans 15 amino acids. CDR3 bases: TGTGCCAGCAGCGTAGAAGGCCAAACGACGGGTGAGCAGTACTTC. Translating it yields CASSVEGQTTGEQYF.

The rearrangement joins TRBV27 to TRBJ2-1, with TRBD2 identical over 15 bases. Trimming cost V 3 bases and J 7 bases; bases outside gene matches: 13. This CDR3 is 19 amino acids long. Germline CDR1 is MNHEY and CDR2 is SMNVEV (reference sequence). CDR3 DNA: TGTGCCAGCAGTTTCCGAATTCCCCTCGGACTAGCGGGGGGGAATGAGCAGTTCTTC. Encoded protein: CASSFRIPLGLAGGNEQFF.

The chain has TRBV18 and TRBJ1-2; 9 nucleotides align to TRBD1. CDR3 size: 13 residues. Per germline, CDR1 KGHSH and CDR2 LQKENI. The ends lost 4 bases at V and 8 bases at J; junction bases unmatched: 5. CDR3 DNA sequence: TGTGCCAGCTCACAGGGACAGGGTGACGGCTACACCTTC. Protein sequence: CASSQGQGDGYTF.

The chain carries TRBV12-5 and TRBJ2-3, with TRBD1 matching 9 bases. The CDR3 length is 15 residues. With 0 bases clipped from V and 6 bases from J, the junction kept 4 bases outside the gene matches. CDR1 is LGHNT, CDR2 FRNRAP, per germline. In nucleotides, the CDR3 is TGTGCTAGTGGTTTGGTTACAGGGGGCAGGGATACGCAGTATTTT. Amino acids: CASGLVTGGRDTQYF.